Listed below are T cell receptor beta chains from one sample, sequenced in a study of spatial heterogeneity in lung cancer. TCRdb reprocessed the 5' RACE reads via MiXCR and lists one record per CDR3 protein. The sample includes around 95,000 distinct CDR3 sequences, around 4.8% of them seen just once. The sequences come from lung tumor tissue, collected at surgery. Source of these receptors: a male donor with early-stage non-small cell lung cancer. The conserved cysteine and the conserved F or W are not part of the CDR3 here. A D gene is named only where the DNA matches it firmly.

j_call: TRBJ1-4; v_call: TRBV6-5; d_call: TRBD1; cdr3_aa: ASSSWTGRETNEKLF
j_call: TRBJ2-7; v_call: TRBV6-2/TRBV6-3; d_call: NA; cdr3_aa: ASSYLPGEQY
j_call: TRBJ1-5; v_call: TRBV20-1; d_call: TRBD1; cdr3_aa: SAKQGARPQH
j_call: TRBJ2-2; v_call: TRBV7-2; d_call: NA; cdr3_aa: ASSPDSGNTGELF
j_call: TRBJ2-3; v_call: TRBV20-1; d_call: TRBD2; cdr3_aa: SARQTSWWITDTQY
j_call: TRBJ1-1; v_call: TRBV2; d_call: NA; cdr3_aa: ASSESRLPAF
j_call: TRBJ1-3; v_call: TRBV3-1; d_call: NA; cdr3_aa: ASSQEPGAQQRHTIY
j_call: TRBJ2-3; v_call: TRBV7-6; d_call: NA; cdr3_aa: ASSRMSLTDTQY
j_call: TRBJ1-2; v_call: TRBV29-1; d_call: TRBD1; cdr3_aa: SADRDNYGYT
j_call: TRBJ2-7; v_call: TRBV7-2; d_call: NA; cdr3_aa: ASSLSVVLEQY
j_call: TRBJ2-1; v_call: TRBV5-1; d_call: NA; cdr3_aa: ASSLVAGMYDEQF
j_call: TRBJ1-1; v_call: TRBV11-2; d_call: NA; cdr3_aa: ASCLTPNTEAF
j_call: TRBJ2-5; v_call: TRBV25-1; d_call: TRBD2; cdr3_aa: ASSPPGLARETQY
j_call: TRBJ1-1; v_call: TRBV28; d_call: NA; cdr3_aa: ASSLAFGGQAF
j_call: TRBJ2-1; v_call: TRBV11-2; d_call: NA; cdr3_aa: ASSFLPYNEQF
j_call: TRBJ2-3; v_call: TRBV10-3; d_call: NA; cdr3_aa: AISEPRGSDTDTQY
j_call: TRBJ2-7; v_call: TRBV27; d_call: NA; cdr3_aa: AQGHSLGAKGEQY
j_call: TRBJ2-3; v_call: TRBV7-6; d_call: NA; cdr3_aa: ASSPLASDLTDTQY
j_call: TRBJ2-7; v_call: TRBV28; d_call: TRBD1; cdr3_aa: ASTQGTGSSYEQY
j_call: TRBJ2-5; v_call: TRBV5-4; d_call: TRBD2; cdr3_aa: ASSSAGGGQETQY
j_call: TRBJ2-5; v_call: TRBV27; d_call: NA; cdr3_aa: ASSSALGTQY
j_call: TRBJ1-5; v_call: TRBV5-1; d_call: NA; cdr3_aa: ASSLVAGGDQPQH
j_call: TRBJ1-6; v_call: TRBV5-1; d_call: NA; cdr3_aa: ASGTTQGWNSPLH
j_call: TRBJ1-4; v_call: TRBV27; d_call: NA; cdr3_aa: ASSWGAGEKLF